Listed here is a single T cell receptor (beta chain). Through a sample-barcoded 5' primer and a J-beta primer mix, a second PCR was run for roughly 6 to 12 cycles. With 12 random nucleotides, a template-switch adaptor tagged each individual cDNA molecule. Using its own MiXCR run on the 5' RACE reads, TCRdb lists one record per CDR3 protein. The repertoire consists of about 1.1 million distinct CDR3 sequences, with approximately 38% occurring once and the leading ten covering approximately 14%. This sample stems from a study of blood T cells in healthy people across ages. CDR1 and CDR2 from the germline V gene are DFQATT and SNEGSKA (reference sequence). V shed 2 bases and J shed 0 bases, with 2 bases lying between them. There are 12 residues in the CDR3.

The chain has TRBV20-1 and TRBJ1-3; D gene ambiguous. This clonotype was obtained from a man aged 18 to 29 in good health. The sequenced sample was blood. The CDR3 protein is CSARSSGNTIYF. The CDR3 nucleotides are TGCAGTGCTAGAAGCTCTGGAAACACCATATATTTT.